This T cell receptor (beta chain) was found in a study of CD8+ T cells in alopecia areata (dated by TCRdb to between 2017 and 2018). With regard to the full study: In both human patients and the C3H/HeJ mouse model, the study applied high-throughput TCRbeta sequencing to look at T cell clonal expansion in alopecia areata. Amplification of TCRbeta CDR3 regions was done by immunoSEQ multiplex PCR using 35 Vbeta forward primers and 13 Jbeta reverse primers. RNA was extracted with the PAXgene miRNA kit for fixed scalp, the miRNeasy kit for PBMCs, and the RNeasy kit for mouse skin. Scalp clonality was compared among normal scalp (n=4), patchy alopecia areata scalp (n=8), and alopecia totalis/universalis scalp (n=8). Scalp tissue and sorted CD4+ and CD8+ peripheral blood T cells from patchy and totalis/universalis alopecia areata patients and from healthy controls were covered by human TCRbeta sequencing. Study-wide conclusions, independent of this receptor: Resident alphabeta T cells in normal human skin are also sequenced, complicating scalp TCR repertoire analysis, unlike mouse skin dominated by gammadelta T cells. Compared with mice, TCR sequences shared between patients were less clear, possibly partly because of HLA diversity across the patient population. Compared with normal scalp, lesional scalp had higher clonality and more expanded CD8+ clones, particularly in alopecia totalis/universalis, a pattern that suggests antigenic drive.

Trimming takes 1 base from V and 2 bases from J, and the germline ends sit 10 bases apart. CDR1 and CDR2 (MNHNS, SASEGT) derive from the germline V gene. The CDR3 has 15 amino acids, counting the end cysteine and phenylalanine. The CDR3 DNA has 45 bases and is translated from base 1. For this clone: Its antigen remains undetermined. The input lacks base qualities; no much larger clone sits a single base away.

Lesional scalp punch biopsies and peripheral blood were collected from alopecia areata patients. PBMCs were separated by density centrifugation and stained for CD3, CD4 and CD8, after which CD4+ and CD8+ T cells were sorted on a FACSAria. Untreated alopecia areata patients were recruited as part of a multicenter biomarker study. In five patients from the biomarker study, the blood CD8+ T cells went through an additional sort into NKG2D-low and NKG2D-high fractions. Library preparation employed the immunoSEQ multiplex PCR assay. RNA was extracted from all samples and reverse transcribed into cDNA, which served as template for TCR sequencing. SuperScript III was used for first-strand cDNA synthesis, primed with a 2:1 mix of oligo-dT and random hexamers. A synthetic immune receptor repertoire was used to gauge amplification bias, and whatever bias remained was removed computationally. As for the original processing: After raw reads were preprocessed to remove errors, the CDR3 was defined following IMGT conventions as running from the conserved cysteine to phenylalanine. Clonality was calculated as 1 minus Shannon entropy normalized by log2 of the number of productive unique TCRs. CD4 or CD8 identity of scalp clones was inferred by cross-referencing scalp TCRbeta sequences with sorted blood CD4 and CD8 repertoires. This immuneACCESS table, as held by TCRdb, lists in-frame sequences with V and J called but not all clones. Of the missing ones, under half trace to an unresolved V gene in checked studies; the others have no known cause. That table gives V, J and clone size, and the DNA gave D and trimming. For this sample the table gives 90,000 to 120,000 clones, of which under 60% were detected only once. Jointly, the top ten make up 20% to 25% of the sample.

The sequenced material came from NKG2D-low CD8+ T cells sorted from blood. The cell subset or site label for this specimen denotes: sorted CD8+ NKG2D-low blood T cells. The rearrangement joined TRBV6-1 to TRBJ2-3; the D gene identity is not certain. This clonotype originated in a human donor with alopecia areata. The nucleotides are TGTGCCAGCAGTGAAGTATCCGGGTACACAGATACGCAGTATTTT. Its translation reads: CASSEVSGYTDTQYF.